Below are 14 T cell receptor beta chains sequenced from a single sample in a study of blood T cell repertoires in COVID-19 (TCRdb year 2020). To prepare the library, the immunoSEQ multiplex PCR assay was applied. Drawn from immuneACCESS, this table holds only the in-frame rearrangements with V and J called that TCRdb kept. Clones are partly lost; checked studies trace under half to an unresolved V gene and leave the rest unexplained. In this sample the table shows 350,000 or so clones, under 95% of which occur a single time. Less than 20% of the sample goes to the ten largest clones. Sequences were obtained from PBMCs or T cells enriched from blood (not recorded which). These receptors came from a woman aged 25 to 39 who had recovered from COVID-19.

The rearrangement joins TRBV4-3 to TRBJ1-4; D call uncertain. The CDR3 sequence is 16 residues long. V dropped 1 base and J dropped 0 bases, with 9 bases sitting between them. Germline V gives CDR1 LGHNA, CDR2 YSLEER. Here the CDR3 DNA reads TGCGCCAGCAGCCAAGGACACCTGTCAACTAATGAAAAACTGTTTTTT. Its protein product is CASSQGHLSTNEKLFF.

This clone showed up just a few times. The chain has TRBV7-2 and TRBJ2-4, with D possibly matching TRBD2 (5 bases). The CDR3 has 13 amino acids. CDR1 is SGHTA and CDR2 is FQGNSA in the germline V gene. The V and J ends lost 2 bases and 5 bases respectively, with 7 bases between them. The CDR3 is CASSLTSQNIQYF. CDR3 DNA: TGTGCCAGCAGCTTAACTAGTCAAAACATTCAGTACTTC.

This sequence joins TRBV5-6 and TRBJ1-3, with D uncertain. Germline CDR1 reads SGHDT; CDR2 reads YYEEEE. This CDR3 spans 14 amino acids. Trimming shortened V by 5 bases and J by 0 bases, and 9 bases separated the two germline ends. The CDR3 sequence: CASRISGSGNTIYF. CDR3 nucleotides: TGTGCCAGCAGGATCTCAGGCTCTGGAAACACCATATATTTT.

The genes are TRBV7-9 and TRBJ2-7, with D unresolved. The V gene lost 5 bases and the J gene lost 0 bases, with 8 bases spanning the gap. CDR3 length: 13 residues. The V gene's germline CDR1 is SEHNR and CDR2 FQNEAQ (reference sequence). CDR3 sequence: CASSPMSSYEQYF. The CDR3 DNA reads as TGTGCCAGCAGCCCGATGAGCTCCTACGAGCAGTACTTC.

The chain recombines TRBV9 with TRBJ2-5; 12 bases line up with TRBD2. V lost 0 bases, J lost 1 base, and 7 bases stayed unmatched. There are 18 residues in the CDR3. Germline CDR1 SGDLS, CDR2 YYNGEE. The CDR3 sequence: CASSVGRPGLAGQETQYF. In DNA, the CDR3 is TGTGCCAGCAGCGTAGGCCGTCCGGGACTAGCGGGCCAAGAGACCCAGTACTTC.

This chain links TRBV7-2 with TRBJ2-7, with 8 bases fitting TRBD1. The V and J ends lost 5 bases and 5 bases, in that order; junction bases with no gene match: 14. The CDR3 contains 16 residues. Germline V gene data show CDR1 as SGHTA and CDR2 as FQGNSA. The CDR3 spells CASSPIRQGKTNEQYF. DNA of the CDR3: TGTGCCAGCAGCCCGATCCGACAGGGGAAAACTAACGAGCAGTACTTC.

The chain recombines TRBV11-2 with TRBJ2-7; D is possibly TRBD2 (6 bases). The CDR3 totals 15 residues. Trimming left V 6 bases short and J 3 bases short, with 18 bases between. Germline lookup yields CDR1 SGHAT and CDR2 FQNNGV. The DNA for the CDR3 is TGTGCCAGCAGTACCGGAGGGCTAGCAGACTACGAGCAGTACTTC. Amino acid sequence: CASSTGGLADYEQYF.

The gene calls are TRBV9 and TRBJ2-3; 8 bases match TRBD2. The CDR3 runs to 14 residues. Trimming cost V 6 bases and J 2 bases; bases outside gene matches: 5. CDR1 SGDLS and CDR2 YYNGEE come from the germline V gene. Written as DNA, the CDR3 is TGTGCCAGCACTTCAGGACTAGCCACAGATACGCAGTATTTT. It specifies CASTSGLATDTQYF.

This chain connects TRBV11-2 to TRBJ2-7; 7 nucleotides line up with TRBD1. V shed 2 bases and J 3 bases; nucleotides not matched to a gene: 4. The CDR3 extends over 14 amino acids. Per germline, CDR1 SGHAT and CDR2 FQNNGV. The CDR3 DNA follows: TGTGCCAGCAGCTTAAGCCGGGACAGCTACGAGCAGTACTTC. This gives the protein CASSLSRDSYEQYF.

The chain joins TRBV13 to TRBJ2-5; possible D gene TRBD2, 6 bases. The length of the CDR3 is 14 residues. In germline, CDR1 is PRHDT, CDR2 FYEKMQ (reference sequence). With 4 bases removed from V and 5 bases from J, the gap between germline ends came to 14 bases. CDR3 residues: CASSSAGGIETQYF. CDR3 nucleotides: TGTGCCAGCAGCTCGGCCGGCGGGATTGAGACCCAGTACTTC. The whole variable domain, filled in from reference TRBV13 and TRBJ2-5, reads AAGVIQSPRHLIKEKRETATLKCYPIPRHDTVYWYQQGPGQDPQFLISFYEKMQSDKGSIPDRFSAQQFSDYHSELNMSSLELGDSALYFCASSSAGGIETQYFGPGTRLLVL.

This rearrangement joins TRBV15 to TRBJ1-2; 12 bases agree with TRBD1. V gave up 4 bases and J gave up 3 bases; unmatched junction bases: 9. Germline V gene data show CDR1 as LNHNV and CDR2 as YYDKDF (reference sequence). The CDR3 runs 17 residues. CDR3 in amino acids: CATSTSGQGAGDYGYTF. The CDR3 DNA reads TGTGCCACCAGCACTTCGGGACAGGGGGCAGGTGACTATGGCTACACCTTC.

The chain employs TRBV4-2 and TRBJ2-7, with D possibly TRBD2 on 5 matching bases. From germline, CDR1 is LGHNA and CDR2 YNFKEQ. CDR3 length equals 14 residues. Trimming pared 4 bases from V and 7 bases from J, leaving 17 bases between. The chain's CDR3 is CASSPERDFGEQYF. The CDR3 DNA follows: TGTGCCAGCAGCCCGGAGAGGGATTTTGGTGAGCAGTACTTC.

The chain carries TRBV28 and TRBJ1-5; 11 nucleotides agree with TRBD1. This CDR3 region has 16 residues. Germline V gives CDR1 MDHEN, CDR2 SYDVKM. Unmatched junction bases numbered 5, after V lost 5 bases and J lost 2 bases. The CDR3 DNA follows: TGTGCCAGCAGTCAGGACAGGGGGCTAGGCAATCAGCCCCAGCATTTT. Translation gives CASSQDRGLGNQPQHF.

The chain carries TRBV29-1 and TRBJ2-3; 7 nucleotides match TRBD1. CDR1 and CDR2 (germline): SQVTM, ANQGSEA. The trim removed 3 bases at V and 0 bases at J, leaving 0 bases unmatched. The CDR3 is 13 amino acids. CDR3 region: CSVEDRSTDTQYF. CDR3 in DNA: TGCAGCGTTGAGGACAGGAGCACAGATACGCAGTATTTT.